Below, one T cell receptor beta chain is given with its context. The data belong to a study of cytomegalovirus exposure and HLA in healthy donors. The PCR had 60 Vbeta and 13 Jbeta primers. The repertoire was sequenced with immunoSEQ multiplex PCR; TCRdb's copy has only in-frame clones and lacks some. The top ten clones hold about 4% of a sample with 84,000 or so clones, 70% to 80% of them seen once. V shed 4 bases and J 3 bases; nucleotides not matched to a gene: 9. The V gene's germline CDR1 is MGHRA and CDR2 YSYEKL. This CDR3 contains 16 residues. V gene TRBV4-1 combines with J gene TRBJ1-2, with 9 bases lining up with TRBD1. This sequence was found in a young man in good health and CMV-seronegative. Sequencing used PBMCs. The CDR3: CASSLQTGTGYYGYTF. For the CDR3, the DNA is TGCGCCAGCAGCCTTCAAACCGGGACAGGGTACTATGGCTACACCTTC.